The 7 T cell receptor beta chains below all came from one sample that was sequenced in a study of technical replicates of blood from a few donors. Clones were sequenced by immunoSEQ multiplex PCR, and TCRdb holds only the in-frame ones, with some missing. Here the sample spans over 50,000 clones, roughly 97% being singletons. The material sequenced was T cells isolated from PBMCs. Receptor source: a human donor in good health.

The chain recombines TRBV5-6 with TRBJ2-5; a weak D match, TRBD2 (5 bases). Trimming shortened V by 3 bases and J by 0 bases, and 12 bases separated the two germline ends. CDR3 length: 15 residues. CDR1 and CDR2 (germline): SGHDT, YYEEEE. The CDR3 nucleotides are TGTGCCAGCAGCTCCGTGGCCGGGGACCAAGAGACCCAGTACTTC. Its protein is CASSSVAGDQETQYF. Looking up the rest from reference TRBV5-6 and TRBJ2-5 gives the full variable domain: DAGVTQSPTHLIKTRGQQVTLRCSPKSGHDTVSWYQQALGQGPQFIFQYYEEEERQRGNFPDRFSGHQFPNYSSELNVNALLLGDSALYLCASSSVAGDQETQYFGPGTRLLVL.

V and J are TRBV20-1 and TRBJ2-5; weak D call: TRBD2 (5 bases). The CDR3 has 11 amino acids. The germline V and J ends were trimmed by 5 bases and 5 bases, with 9 bases remaining between them. Germline CDR1 reads DFQATT; CDR2 reads SNEGSKA (reference sequence). The CDR3 nucleotides are TGCAGTGCTCGAGGGCACGAGACCCAGTACTTC. It encodes CSARGHETQYF.

The V and J genes are TRBV18 and TRBJ1-5, with 7 bases lining up with TRBD1. The CDR3 sequence is 17 residues long. Germline V lookup: CDR1 KGHSH, CDR2 LQKENI. Trimming at V came to 3 bases and at J to 4 bases, leaving 12 bases not matched to a gene. The CDR3 nucleotides are TGTGCCAGCTCACCTTCCGACAGGGCCGGCGAGAATCAGCCCCAGCATTTT. Translation gives CASSPSDRAGENQPQHF. Complete variable domain (other parts from reference TRBV18 and TRBJ1-5): NAGVMQNPRHLVRRRGQEARLRCSPMKGHSHVYWYRQLPEEGLKFMVYLQKENIIDESGMPKERFSAEFPKEGPSILRIQQVVRGDSAAYFCASSPSDRAGENQPQHFGDGTRLSIL.

V gene TRBV5-5 combines with J gene TRBJ2-1; 10 positions match TRBD2. The CDR3 covers 16 residues. J lost 4 bases, V lost 0 bases, and 4 bases had no gene match. Per germline, CDR1 SGHKS and CDR2 YYEKEE (reference sequence). Here the CDR3 DNA reads TGTGCCAGCAGCTTGGTCTCTAGCGGGGGATACAATGAGCAGTTCTTC. It is translated as CASSLVSSGGYNEQFF.

This sequence joins TRBV2 and TRBJ2-2; D is unresolved. Per the germline V gene, CDR1 is SNHLY and CDR2 is FYNNEI. V was trimmed by 6 bases and J by 1 base, leaving 3 bases between them. The CDR3 is 12 amino acids. CDR3 nucleotide sequence: TGTGCCAGCAGACAGAACACCGGGGAGCTGTTTTTT. Its translation is CASRQNTGELFF.

J is TRBJ1-4 and V is TRBV15, with TRBD1 matching 9 bases. V dropped 0 bases and J dropped 8; count of bases not matched to a gene: 4. Per germline, CDR1 LNHNV and CDR2 YYDKDF (reference sequence). The CDR3 spans 15 residues. The CDR3 DNA reads TGTGCCACCAGCAGAGACAGGACAGGGGAAGAAAAACTGTTTTTT. It specifies CATSRDRTGEEKLFF.

The chain recombines TRBV9 with TRBJ2-6; D perhaps matches TRBD1 (5 bases). Trimming left V 0 bases short and J 2 bases short, with 15 bases between. CDR3 length: 18 amino acids. Germline CDR1 SGDLS, CDR2 YYNGEE. The CDR3 nucleotides are TGTGCCAGCAGCGTAGGCGGCAGGGTTAACGCTGGGGCCAACGTCCTGACTTTC. It translates to CASSVGGRVNAGANVLTF.